The T cell receptor (beta chain) under discussion was sequenced for a study of T cell responses to AZD1222 COVID-19 vaccine. V was shortened by 5 bases and J by 6 bases, with 19 bases between the two germline ends. The V gene's germline CDR1 is WNHNN and CDR2 SYGVQD (reference sequence). There are 15 residues in the CDR3. Pooling covered second doses at about 4 or about 12 weeks. Study-wide results and caveats: Repertoires were collected only later (after the peak T cell response had occurred). Nearly half of spike-specific TCRs reportedly target unmutated variant regions. There were vaccine-associated CD4 TCRs across spike, dominant at 160-218 and 743-854.

Points on this clone: Its antigen is not known.

The data were produced by immunoSEQ multiplex PCR, yet TCRdb's version contains in-frame clones alone and is incomplete. The sample yields some 170,000 clones, 92% seen once. V gene TRBV10-1 combines with J gene TRBJ1-1; D might be TRBD1 (5 bases). Sequencing was performed on peripheral blood, taken 28 days after the second AZD1222 dose. The receptor was isolated from an adult who received the AZD1222 COVID-19 vaccine. CDR3 DNA: TGCGCCAGCAGTAAATCCCGGGACCCGATCGCTGAAGCTTTCTTT. Translated, it gives CASSKSRDPIAEAFF.